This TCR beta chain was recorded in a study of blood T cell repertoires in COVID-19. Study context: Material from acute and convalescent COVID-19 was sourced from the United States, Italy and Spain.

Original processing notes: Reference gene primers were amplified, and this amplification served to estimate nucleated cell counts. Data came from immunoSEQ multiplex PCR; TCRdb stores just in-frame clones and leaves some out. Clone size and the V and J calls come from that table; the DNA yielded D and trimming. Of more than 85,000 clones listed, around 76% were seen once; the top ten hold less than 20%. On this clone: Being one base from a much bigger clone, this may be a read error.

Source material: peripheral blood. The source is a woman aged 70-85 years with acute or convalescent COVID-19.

The CDR3 region is CASSFAHTGELFF. In DNA, the CDR3 is TGTGCCAGCAGCTTCGCGCACACCGGGGAGCTGTTTTTT. This rearrangement joins TRBV11-3 to TRBJ2-2; D not certain. CDR1 and CDR2 from the germline V gene are SGHNT and YENEEA. This CDR3 spans 13 amino acids. Trimming cost V 3 bases and J 3 bases, with 5 bases left between them.